Listed here are 26 T cell receptor beta chains from one sample, sequenced in a study of blood T cell repertoires in COVID-19. TCRdb's table, derived via immunoSEQ multiplex PCR, lists solely in-frame clones and lacks some. Among about 150,000 clones, 88% were seen once, and the ten largest hold more than 2%. Sequenced: peripheral blood. The receptors here all came from a woman between 70 and 85 years old with acute or convalescent COVID-19.

V is TRBV29-1 and J is TRBJ1-2, with unresolved D. The V and J ends lost 3 bases and 6 bases respectively, with 23 bases between them. There are 16 residues in the CDR3. The germline CDR1 and CDR2 sequences are SQVTM and ANQGSEA. CDR3 protein: CSVDGRAAFSSDGYTF. The CDR3 coding sequence is TGCAGCGTTGACGGGCGGGCAGCGTTCTCCTCCGATGGCTACACCTTC.

This clone was detected a few times. The CDR3 bases are TGTGCCAGCAGCCCCCACGGGGGAGATCAGCCCCAGCATTTT. This gives the protein CASSPHGGDQPQHF. The chain couples TRBV6-6 to TRBJ1-5; TRBD1 is a possible D gene (5 bases). Per germline, CDR1 MNHNY and CDR2 SVGAGI (reference sequence). This CDR3 comprises 14 residues. V lost 6 bases, J lost 5 bases, and 14 bases lay in between.

This clone turned up a few times. The V gene is TRBV6-5, the J gene TRBJ1-1; possibly TRBD1 for D (5 bases). The V end was cut by 6 bases, the J end by 0 bases, with 8 bases between. Germline loops: CDR1 MNHEY, CDR2 SVGAGI. This CDR3 region has 13 residues. CDR3 sequence: CASSWTLNTEAFF. The CDR3 region has the DNA TGTGCCAGCAGCTGGACATTGAACACTGAAGCTTTCTTT.

The V call is TRBV6-6, the J call TRBJ1-6, with D possibly TRBD1 on 6 matching bases. With 5 bases removed from V and 9 bases from J, the gap between germline ends came to 29 bases. The V gene's germline CDR1 is MNHNY and CDR2 SVGAGI (reference sequence). CDR3 length equals 19 residues. CDR3 in amino acids: CASSHRGGQRNLITSPLHF. CDR3 DNA: TGTGCCAGCAGTCATCGGGGGGGGCAGCGGAATCTAATCACTTCACCCCTCCACTTT.

The V call is TRBV29-1, the J call TRBJ2-3, with 12 nucleotides matching TRBD2. Unmatched junction bases numbered 5, after V lost 7 bases and J lost 6 bases. Germline values: CDR1 SQVTM, CDR2 ANQGSEA. The CDR3 contains 13 residues. CDR3 nucleotides: TGCAGCGCTAGCGGGGGGGCAGGGGATACGCAGTATTTT. It specifies CSASGGAGDTQYF.

J is TRBJ1-5 and V is TRBV20-1, with no clear D. This CDR3 contains 13 residues. V was trimmed by 3 bases and J by 6 bases, leaving 12 bases between them. Germline CDR1 DFQATT, CDR2 SNEGSKA (reference sequence). The CDR3 protein is CSASGGVGQPQHF. CDR3 coding DNA: TGCAGTGCTAGTGGAGGAGTCGGTCAGCCCCAGCATTTT.

J is TRBJ1-6 and V is TRBV9, with a weak D call TRBD1 (6 bases). V lost 0 bases and J 9 bases, leaving 13 bases between the germline ends. CDR3 size: 15 residues. Germline CDR1 SGDLS, CDR2 YYNGEE. Here the CDR3 DNA reads TGTGCCAGCAGCGTAGGGACAGCCTCCGCTTCACCCCTCCACTTT. This translates into CASSVGTASASPLHF.

The CDR3, as DNA: TGTGCCAGCAGTTACTCGAGGCTTGCGAGCACCGGGGAGCTGTTTTTT. Translating gives CASSYSRLASTGELFF. The V call is TRBV6-5, the J call TRBJ2-2; D ambiguous. Germline CDR1 MNHEY, CDR2 SVGAGI. V was cut by 0 bases and J by 4 bases, with 12 bases left in between. This CDR3 has 16 amino acids.

A single count supports this clone. V usage is TRBV28 and J usage is TRBJ1-5; possible D gene TRBD1, 6 bases. Deletions cut 5 bases from V and 0 bases from J, with 20 bases between. Per the germline V gene, CDR1 is MDHEN and CDR2 is SYDVKM. This CDR3 contains 18 residues. This CDR3 reads CASSIGQRWRNSNQPQHF. The CDR3 DNA reads as TGTGCCAGCAGTATAGGACAGAGATGGAGAAATAGCAATCAGCCCCAGCATTTT.

This chain connects TRBV18 to TRBJ1-5, with TRBD1 matching 8 bases. Germline V gene sequence: CDR1 KGHSH, CDR2 LQKENI. Trimming took 5 bases from V and 0 from J; bases not matched to a gene: 3. CDR3 length: 15 residues. The CDR3 loop is CASSSDRGSNQPQHF. The CDR3 DNA reads TGTGCCAGCTCATCCGACAGGGGTAGCAATCAGCCCCAGCATTTT.

This clone has only a few counts. V gene TRBV7-8 combines with J gene TRBJ2-7; 8 bases are shared with TRBD1. Germline values: CDR1 SGHVS, CDR2 FQNEAQ. The CDR3 has 15 amino acids. V dropped 0 bases and J dropped 4; count of bases not matched to a gene: 5. The CDR3 bases are TGTGCCAGCAGCTTAGCGACAGGGGCCGAGTACGAGCAGTACTTC. This codes for CASSLATGAEYEQYF.

The chain combines TRBV19 with TRBJ1-6; D call uncertain. Germline V gives CDR1 LNHDA, CDR2 SQIVND (reference sequence). With 6 bases removed from V and 4 bases from J, the gap between germline ends came to 10 bases. This CDR3 region has 14 residues. The CDR3 DNA is TGTGCCAGTAGCGTCCAGTTTTATAATTCACCCCTCCACTTT. It codes for CASSVQFYNSPLHF. The full variable domain, completed using reference TRBV19 and TRBJ1-6, is DGGITQSPKYLFRKEGQNVTLSCEQNLNHDAMYWYRQDPGQGLRLIYYSQIVNDFQKGDIAEGYSVSREKKESFPLTVTSAQKNPTAFYLCASSVQFYNSPLHFGNGTRLTVT.

The chain is built from TRBV12-3 or TRBV12-4 and TRBJ2-5; the D gene is possibly TRBD2 (7 bases). The CDR3 totals 13 residues. Trimming left V 7 bases short and J 5 bases short, with 14 bases between. The CDR3 sequence is CASTGGARETQYF. The CDR3 bases are TGTGCCAGCACTGGGGGGGCCCGGGAGACCCAGTACTTC.

J is TRBJ2-1 and V is TRBV9; 8 bases fit TRBD2. The CDR3 is made up of 15 amino acids. Germline assignment: CDR1 SGDLS and CDR2 YYNGEE. The ends lost 0 bases at V and 8 bases at J; junction bases unmatched: 7. This CDR3 reads CASSVARASGHEQFF. CDR3 sequence (DNA): TGTGCCAGCAGCGTAGCCCGGGCTAGCGGGCATGAGCAGTTCTTC.

The chain combines TRBV15 with TRBJ2-2; TRBD1 aligns across 9 bases. The CDR3 is 15 amino acids. The germline V gene encodes CDR1 LNHNV and CDR2 YYDKDF (reference sequence). The V segment lost 5 bases and the J segment 8 bases; nucleotides outside the gene matches: 9. The CDR3 coding sequence is TGTGCCACCAGCCCTCGGGACAGGGATAAAGGGGAGCTGTTTTTT. It encodes CATSPRDRDKGELFF. The variable domain in full, completed from reference TRBV15 and TRBJ2-2, reads DAMVIQNPRYQVTQFGKPVTLSCSQTLNHNVMYWYQQKSSQAPKLLFHYYDKDFNNEADTPDNFQSRRPNTSFCFLDIRSPGLGDTAMYLCATSPRDRDKGELFFGEGSRLTVL.

The gene calls are TRBV6-1 and TRBJ2-2; D is undetermined. The V and J ends lost 3 bases and 7 bases respectively, with 15 bases between them. The CDR3 runs to 15 residues. CDR1 and CDR2 (germline): MNHNS, SASEGT. The CDR3 DNA is TGTGCCAGCAGTGAGTCCTCGGGTGTTGGCGGGGAGCTGTTTTTT. Translated: CASSESSGVGGELFF.

This rearrangement joins TRBV12-3 or TRBV12-4 to TRBJ2-5; a weak D match, TRBD1 (5 bases). CDR3 length: 13 amino acids. V was pared by 1 base and J by 7 bases, with 10 bases between. The CDR3: CASSLGRGRTQYF. For the CDR3, the DNA is TGTGCCAGCAGTTTAGGAAGGGGTAGGACCCAGTACTTC.

The rearrangement links TRBV24-1 to TRBJ1-4; 8 bases map to TRBD1. The V gene end was trimmed by 7 bases and the J gene end by 7 bases; junction bases not matched to a gene: 10. Germline V gene data show CDR1 as KGHDR and CDR2 as SFDVKD. This CDR3 is built from 15 residues. The DNA of the CDR3 is TGTGCCACCAGGGGACAGGAGGGACCTTTTGAAAAACTGTTTTTT. Protein product: CATRGQEGPFEKLFF.

V is TRBV7-9 and J is TRBJ1-1; no clear D gene. Germline assignment: CDR1 SEHNR and CDR2 FQNEAQ (reference sequence). The CDR3 is 12 residues long. V lost 8 bases to trimming and J lost 3 bases, with 10 bases between them. DNA of the CDR3: TGTGCCAGCGGTCCGGGGTACACTGAAGCTTTCTTT. This codes for CASGPGYTEAFF.

The rearrangement joins TRBV2 to TRBJ1-5; TRBD1 agrees at 7 bases. Germline V gene data show CDR1 as SNHLY and CDR2 as FYNNEI. This CDR3 is 15 amino acids long. Trimming removed 7 bases from V and 3 bases from J; junction bases left unmatched: 9. For the CDR3, the DNA is TGTGCCAGCACTGAGGACAGGCTCACCAATCAGCCCCAGCATTTT. Encoded protein: CASTEDRLTNQPQHF. The variable domain in full, with the rest retrieved from reference TRBV2 and TRBJ1-5, is EPEVTQTPSHQVTQMGQEVILRCVPISNHLYFYWYRQILGQKVEFLVSFYNNEISEKSEIFDDQFSVERPDGSNFTLKIRSTKLEDSAMYFCASTEDRLTNQPQHFGDGTRLSIL.

The genes are TRBV6-1 and TRBJ2-1, with 8 bases matching TRBD2. This CDR3 contains 15 residues. CDR1 and CDR2 (germline): MNHNS, SASEGT. V was clipped by 6 bases and J by 4 bases; unmatched bases: 8. For the CDR3, the DNA is TGTGCCAGCAGCTACGGGGGGGGCCCTTACAATGAGCAGTTCTTC. This encodes CASSYGGGPYNEQFF.

The chain is built from TRBV6-5 and TRBJ1-1; 7 nucleotides match TRBD1. J gave up 4 bases and V 2 bases, and 1 base lay outside the gene matches. CDR1 is MNHEY, CDR2 SVGAGI, per germline. This CDR3 has 13 amino acids. The CDR3: CASSYRGRTEAFF. CDR3 coding DNA: TGTGCCAGCAGTTACAGGGGGCGCACTGAAGCTTTCTTT.

J is TRBJ2-7 and V is TRBV7-6; 7 bases match TRBD1. Germline assignment: CDR1 SGHVS and CDR2 FNYEAQ. The CDR3 runs 13 residues. Trimming took 5 bases from V and 3 from J; bases not matched to a gene: 4. CDR3 in DNA: TGTGCCAGCAGCGCCGACAGGGTCTACGAGCAGTACTTC. Amino acid sequence: CASSADRVYEQYF.

This clone was counted a single time. The V and J genes are TRBV6-1 and TRBJ2-3, with 9 bases fitting TRBD2. The CDR3 runs to 16 residues. Germline CDR1 and CDR2: MNHNS and SASEGT. V was pared by 4 bases and J by 0 bases, with 5 bases of the junction left unmatched. In nucleotides, the CDR3 is TGTGCCAGCAGTGCGGCTAGCGGGGCTAGCACAGATACGCAGTATTTT. Protein sequence: CASSAASGASTDTQYF.

This clone was seen a single time. The chain combines TRBV30 with TRBJ1-1; D is ambiguous. Per germline, CDR1 GTSNPN and CDR2 SVGIG (reference sequence). Trimming removed 5 bases from V and 4 bases from J, with 17 bases in between. The CDR3 sequence is 14 residues long. The CDR3, as DNA: TGTGCCTGGGCCCGGAGGGCTCCAGCCACTGAAGCTTTCTTT. Translated: CAWARRAPATEAFF.

The genes are TRBV6-5 and TRBJ1-2, with D perhaps TRBD1 (5 bases). Trimming shortened V by 2 bases and J by 2 bases, and 9 bases separated the two germline ends. In germline, CDR1 is MNHEY, CDR2 SVGAGI. The CDR3 runs to 14 residues. CDR3 nucleotides: TGTGCCAGCAGTTACGCGGGGCGAAACTATGGCTACACCTTC. Amino acids: CASSYAGRNYGYTF.